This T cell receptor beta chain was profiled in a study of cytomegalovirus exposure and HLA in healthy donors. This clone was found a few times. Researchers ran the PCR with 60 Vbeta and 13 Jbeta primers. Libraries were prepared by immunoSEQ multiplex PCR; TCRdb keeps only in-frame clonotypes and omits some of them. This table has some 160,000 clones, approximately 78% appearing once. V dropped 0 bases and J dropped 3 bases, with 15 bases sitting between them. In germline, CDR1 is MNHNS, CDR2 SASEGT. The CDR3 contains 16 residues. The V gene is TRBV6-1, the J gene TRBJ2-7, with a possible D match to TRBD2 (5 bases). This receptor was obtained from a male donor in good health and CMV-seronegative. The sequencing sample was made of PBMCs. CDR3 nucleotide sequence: TGTGCCAGCAGTGAAGCGTCCGCTAGCCCTTACTACGAGCAGTACTTC. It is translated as CASSEASASPYYEQYF.